These 14 T cell receptor beta chains came from one sample sequenced in a study of T cells after yellow fever vaccination. TCRdb re-analysed the 5' RACE reads in MiXCR, keeping a single row per CDR3 protein. The sample contains under 400,000 distinct CDR3 sequences, approximately 10% of which appear only once. Material: PBMCs, obtained on the day of the first yellow fever vaccination. The receptors were sampled from a man in his late teens or twenties who received the YFV17D yellow fever vaccine.

The table lists this clonotype with a few counts. The V gene is TRBV12-3 or TRBV12-4, the J gene TRBJ1-5, with 10 bases identical to TRBD1. Trimming cost V 5 bases and J 7 bases; bases outside gene matches: 8. This CDR3 region has 15 residues. The chain's CDR3 is CASSRAGTGDQPQHF. The CDR3 nucleotides are TGTGCCAGCAGTCGAGCCGGGACAGGGGACCAGCCCCAGCATTTT.

The V and J genes are TRBV24-1 and TRBJ2-1; D ambiguous. This CDR3 is 13 amino acids long. Germline V gives CDR1 KGHDR, CDR2 SFDVKD. With 4 bases removed from V and 4 bases from J, the gap between germline ends came to 7 bases. CDR3 amino acids: CATSETLYNEQFF. The CDR3 DNA sequence: TGTGCCACCAGTGAGACACTTTACAATGAGCAGTTCTTC.

The chain couples TRBV12-3 or TRBV12-4 to TRBJ2-3, with D possibly matching TRBD2 (7 bases). The CDR3 runs to 14 residues. V lost 3 bases to trimming and J lost 8 bases, with 15 bases between them. The chain's CDR3 is CASSLSGGAGTQYF. The DNA of the CDR3 is TGTGCCAGCAGTTTGAGTGGGGGGGCCGGTACGCAGTATTTT.

This clonotype has only a few counts. V and J are TRBV4-3 and TRBJ2-1; no clear D gene. Germline values: CDR1 LGHNA, CDR2 YSLEER. This CDR3 is 17 amino acids long. Trimming cost V 2 bases and J 0 bases, with 14 bases left between them. The CDR3 nucleotides are TGCGCCAGCAGCCAATCTGAAACCGGTAGCTCCTACAATGAGCAGTTCTTC. Translation: CASSQSETGSSYNEQFF.

This clonotype was picked up a small number of times. The rearrangement uses TRBV7-2 and TRBJ2-1, with D perhaps assigned TRBD1 or TRBD2 (5 bases each). Trimming removed 5 bases from V and 3 bases from J, with 17 bases in between. CDR1 SGHTA and CDR2 FQGNSA come from the germline V gene. The CDR3 length is 16 residues. CDR3 sequence: CASSEAPGRYYNEQFF. CDR3 bases: TGTGCCAGCAGCGAAGCCCCGGGACGGTACTACAATGAGCAGTTCTTC.

The V call is TRBV5-1, the J call TRBJ2-3; unclear D gene. CDR1 and CDR2 from the germline V gene are SGHRS and YFSETQ. The CDR3 is 15 amino acids. The ends were cut back, 0 bases at V and 4 bases at J, with 12 bases in the middle. The CDR3 nucleotides read TGCGCCAGCAGCTTGGCCGACGGCGGATCAGATACGCAGTATTTT. Its translation: CASSLADGGSDTQYF.

CDR3 DNA sequence: TGTGCTAGTGGTTTGCCCCGACTAGCTCAGTTCTTC. Translation: CASGLPRLAQFF. The V call is TRBV12-5, the J call TRBJ2-1; TRBD2 agrees at 7 bases. The CDR3 consists of 12 residues. Germline loops: CDR1 LGHNT, CDR2 FRNRAP. V shed 2 bases and J 13 bases; nucleotides not matched to a gene: 5.

This clonotype was detected ten times or more. The rearrangement links TRBV5-6 to TRBJ1-2; no firm D call. Germline loops: CDR1 SGHDT, CDR2 YYEEEE. CDR3 length equals 13 residues. Trimming pared 1 base from V and 3 bases from J, leaving 7 bases between. CDR3 coding DNA: TGTGCCAGCAGCTTGACACTCCACTATGGCTACACCTTC. This translates into CASSLTLHYGYTF.

The chain couples TRBV4-3 to TRBJ2-2; D gene ambiguous. Germline V CDR1 and CDR2: LGHNA, YSLEER. Trimming pared 3 bases from V and 0 bases from J, leaving 14 bases between. The CDR3 spans 17 residues. CDR3 amino acids: CASSQADLIPNTGELFF. DNA for the CDR3: TGCGCCAGCAGCCAGGCAGATCTGATTCCGAACACCGGGGAGCTGTTTTTT.

This clonotype was seen only a few times. This chain uses TRBV29-1 with TRBJ2-5, with a possible D match to TRBD1 (5 bases). Germline V lookup: CDR1 SQVTM, CDR2 ANQGSEA. This CDR3 has 14 amino acids. V lost 2 bases, J lost 4 bases, and 14 bases lay in between. The CDR3 DNA is TGCAGCGTTGAACTCGTGGGGCGCGGAGAGACCCAGTACTTC. Translating it yields CSVELVGRGETQYF.

This clonotype was found a few times. The chain links TRBV4-1 to TRBJ1-3; no clear D. CDR3 length equals 13 residues. V lost 0 bases, J lost 9 bases, and 9 bases lay in between. The germline V gene has CDR1 MGHRA and CDR2 YSYEKL. In nucleotides, the CDR3 is TGCGCCAGCAGCCAAGAGGGCGGTGGCACCATATATTTT. Translation: CASSQEGGGTIYF.

This chain uses TRBV18 with TRBJ1-2; no clear D gene. In germline, CDR1 is KGHSH, CDR2 LQKENI. There are 16 residues in the CDR3. V was trimmed by 5 bases and J by 6 bases, leaving 22 bases between them. CDR3 region: CASSSPRTVREDGYTF. The CDR3 region has the DNA TGTGCCAGCTCATCCCCGAGGACGGTGCGAGAGGATGGCTACACCTTC.

In this sample, this clonotype turned up a few times. The chain couples TRBV6-6 to TRBJ2-3, with D possibly TRBD2 on 6 matching bases. Germline V gene sequence: CDR1 MNHNY, CDR2 SVGAGI (reference sequence). This CDR3 contains 11 residues. V lost 1 base and J lost 10, with 6 bases in between. CDR3 DNA sequence: TGTGCCAGCAGTTACTGGGGGGCGCAGTATTTT. Its protein product is CASSYWGAQYF.

This clonotype was counted between two and nine times. The chain carries TRBV12-3 or TRBV12-4 and TRBJ1-5; D is undetermined. With 7 bases removed from V and 9 bases from J, the gap between germline ends came to 16 bases. The CDR3 is made up of 13 amino acids. The CDR3 coding sequence is TGTGCCAGCACCCCCAGGCCCGGCTCGCCCCAGCATTTT. It translates to CASTPRPGSPQHF.